What follows are 18 T cell receptor beta chains derived from one specimen sequenced in a study of T cell responses to AZD1222 COVID-19 vaccine. Method: immunoSEQ multiplex PCR; TCRdb's copy keeps in-frame clones and lacks some. The sample includes over 65,000 clones, more than 75% of them seen just once. The sample here was peripheral blood, taken on day 0 of AZD1222 vaccination. All receptors derive from an adult in good health.

This clone was counted between two and nine times. V is TRBV21-1 and J is TRBJ1-5. TRBV21-1 is an annotated pseudogene. The CDR3 totals 15 residues. The CDR3 reads CARGREGSLDQPQHF. CDR3 DNA: TGTGCCAGGGGGCGGGAGGGTTCTCTGGATCAGCCCCAGCATTTT.

V and J are TRBV4-1 and TRBJ2-3, with a possible D match to TRBD2 (6 bases). CDR1 is MGHRA and CDR2 is YSYEKL in the germline V gene. Trimming cost V 0 bases and J 5 bases, with 21 bases left between them. CDR3 length: 18 amino acids. The CDR3 coding sequence is TGCGCCAGCAGCCAAGAAAACCTTTTGGGGGGATTGGGAGATACGCAGTATTTT. Translating it yields CASSQENLLGGLGDTQYF.

The gene calls are TRBV6-5 and TRBJ2-2; 8 bases are shared with TRBD1. V lost 6 bases to trimming and J lost 0 bases; unmatched junction nucleotides: 3. The CDR3 consists of 15 residues. CDR1 and CDR2 from the germline V gene are MNHEY and SVGAGI. The DNA of the CDR3 is TGTGCCAGCAGACCGGGACAGGCGAACACCGGGGAGCTGTTTTTT. Its protein is CASRPGQANTGELFF.

The chain's CDR3 is CASSSGTGEIGNEKLFF. In nucleotides, the CDR3 is TGTGCCAGCAGCTCCGGGACAGGGGAAATTGGGAATGAAAAACTGTTTTTT. The rearrangement uses TRBV7-9 and TRBJ1-4; 10 bases map to TRBD1. CDR3 length: 17 residues. The germline CDR1 and CDR2 sequences are SEHNR and FQNEAQ (reference sequence). V dropped 4 bases and J dropped 5; count of bases not matched to a gene: 10.

The sample holds a few counts of this clone. This sequence joins TRBV28 and TRBJ1-6; D is perhaps TRBD1 (5 bases). V was cut by 6 bases and J by 7 bases, with 10 bases left in between. This CDR3 comprises 13 residues. The germline V gene encodes CDR1 MDHEN and CDR2 SYDVKM. CDR3 DNA: TGTGCCAGCAGGGGGCCCTTAAATTCACCCCTCCACTTT. Translated, it gives CASRGPLNSPLHF.

The table lists this clone with a few counts. The chain has TRBV18 and TRBJ2-1; D is unclear. The germline gives CDR1 KGHSH, CDR2 LQKENI. The length of the CDR3 is 14 residues. Deletions cut 0 bases from V and 7 bases from J, with 10 bases between. The CDR3: CASSPPSPPNEQFF. The CDR3 region has the DNA TGTGCCAGCTCACCACCTAGCCCTCCTAATGAGCAGTTCTTC.

The CDR3 spells CASSQALGGGGPRNEQFF. CDR3 DNA: TGTGCCAGCAGCCAGGCTCTTGGTGGGGGAGGGCCAAGGAATGAGCAGTTCTTC. The chain links TRBV3-1 (or the pseudogene TRBV3-2) to TRBJ2-1; 7 bases match TRBD2. Germline V gene data show CDR1 as LGHDT and CDR2 as YNNKEL (reference sequence). V dropped 3 bases and J dropped 7; count of bases not matched to a gene: 18. The CDR3 loop spans 18 amino acids.

V usage is TRBV5-4 and J usage is TRBJ1-1, with unresolved D. The germline CDR1 and CDR2 sequences are SGHNT and YYREEE (reference sequence). CDR3 size: 15 residues. V lost 4 bases and J 0 bases, leaving 13 bases between the germline ends. CDR3 DNA: TGTGCCAGCAGCCCCAGGAGAGGCCTGAACACTGAAGCTTTCTTT. It codes for CASSPRRGLNTEAFF.

The gene calls are TRBV11-2 and TRBJ2-7; D not certain. Trimming pared 5 bases from V and 4 bases from J, leaving 9 bases between. CDR1 is SGHAT and CDR2 is FQNNGV in the germline V gene. This CDR3 is 12 amino acids long. CDR3 in DNA: TGTGCCAGCAGCACGGTCGCATACGAGCAGTACTTC. The encoded protein is CASSTVAYEQYF.

This chain links TRBV4-3 with TRBJ2-1; TRBD2 matches 11 bases. The CDR3 has 19 residues. CDR1 and CDR2 (germline): LGHNA, YSLEER. Trimming removed 0 bases from V and 4 bases from J; junction bases left unmatched: 11. CDR3 region: CASSQEIGSGRASYNEQFF. CDR3 nucleotides: TGCGCCAGCAGCCAAGAAATAGGTAGCGGGAGGGCCTCGTACAATGAGCAGTTCTTC.

The chain combines TRBV6-1 with TRBJ2-5; D not resolved. The CDR3 is 14 amino acids. From germline, CDR1 is MNHNS and CDR2 SASEGT. Trimming shortened V by 2 bases and J by 3 bases, and 10 bases separated the two germline ends. DNA for the CDR3: TGTGCCAGCAGTGAACTGGGTGGGGAAGAGACCCAGTACTTC. Residues: CASSELGGEETQYF.

The V call is TRBV21-1, the J call TRBJ2-7; no DNA check was done on the table's D call, TRBD1. TRBV21-1 is designated a pseudogene. CDR3 length: 16 amino acids. The CDR3 DNA sequence: TGTGCCAGCAGCAAAGAGGTCGTTGGGCTGTACTACGAGCAGTACTTC. Its protein is CASSKEVVGLYYEQYF.

This clone was observed a few times. The chain links TRBV5-1 to TRBJ2-5, with 11 bases fitting TRBD1. V lost 3 bases to trimming and J lost 3 bases; unmatched junction nucleotides: 4. The CDR3 contains 15 residues. Germline assignment: CDR1 SGHRS and CDR2 YFSETQ. As DNA, the CDR3 is TGCGCCAGCAGCTGGACAGGGGGCCTTGAAGAGACCCAGTACTTC. Translating gives CASSWTGGLEETQYF.

The chain uses TRBV20-1 and TRBJ1-2, with D hard to call. The V and J ends lost 3 bases and 1 base respectively, with 6 bases between them. Germline V lookup: CDR1 DFQATT, CDR2 SNEGSKA (reference sequence). This CDR3 spans 12 amino acids. The CDR3 sequence is CSASHVNYGYTF. The CDR3 DNA follows: TGCAGTGCTAGTCATGTTAACTATGGCTACACCTTC.

The chain employs TRBV18 and TRBJ2-5, with 11 bases identical to TRBD2. The CDR3 is 16 amino acids. Germline assignment: CDR1 KGHSH and CDR2 LQKENI. Trimming at V came to 6 bases and at J to 1 base, leaving 7 bases not matched to a gene. The CDR3 sequence: CASSTLAGGPQETQYF. The CDR3, as DNA: TGTGCCAGCTCGACTCTAGCGGGAGGCCCCCAAGAGACCCAGTACTTC.

This sequence joins TRBV5-4 and TRBJ1-3, with D maybe TRBD1 (6 bases). Per the germline V gene, CDR1 is SGHNT and CDR2 is YYREEE (reference sequence). Trimming took 2 bases from V and 4 from J, leaving 10 bases between them. The CDR3 has 14 residues. DNA of the CDR3: TGTGCCAGCAGCTTACAGGGCCAGGGAAACACCATATATTTT. This sequence encodes CASSLQGQGNTIYF.

This chain connects TRBV7-2 to TRBJ1-2, with TRBD1 identical over 8 bases. The germline CDR1 and CDR2 sequences are SGHTA and FQGNSA. This CDR3 spans 16 amino acids. With V trimmed by 4 bases and J by 2 bases, 9 bases remained unmatched. CDR3 nucleotides: TGTGCCAGCAGCTCGGCGCAGGGGGCGTTGAACTATGGCTACACCTTC. Amino acid sequence: CASSSAQGALNYGYTF.

The chain links TRBV18 to TRBJ2-3; 7 bases map to TRBD1. The CDR3 length is 16 residues. Germline V CDR1 and CDR2: KGHSH, LQKENI. The J segment lost 2 bases and the V segment lost 5 bases, leaving 10 bases of the junction unmatched. In DNA form, the CDR3 reads TGTGCCAGCTCAACTAGGGGACAGTCAGACACAGATACGCAGTATTTT. It encodes CASSTRGQSDTDTQYF.